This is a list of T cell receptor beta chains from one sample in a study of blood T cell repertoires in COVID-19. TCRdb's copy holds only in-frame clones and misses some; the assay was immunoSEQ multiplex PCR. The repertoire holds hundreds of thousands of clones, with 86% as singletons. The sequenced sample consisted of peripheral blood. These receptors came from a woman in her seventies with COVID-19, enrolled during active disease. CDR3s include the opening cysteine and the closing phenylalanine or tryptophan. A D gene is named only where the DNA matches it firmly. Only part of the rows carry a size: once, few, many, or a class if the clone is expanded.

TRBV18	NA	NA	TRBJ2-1	TGTGCCAGCTCACCACCGAGCGGCGGGGGCCCTTACAATGAGCAGTTCTTC	CASSPPSGGGPYNEQFF
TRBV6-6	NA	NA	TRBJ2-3	TGTGCCAGCGGGCGTGCAGATACGCAGTATTTT	CASGRADTQYF
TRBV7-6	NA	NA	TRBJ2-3	TGTGCCAGCAGCTTAGCGCTGGGGGGAAACACAGATACGCAGTATTTT	CASSLALGGNTDTQYF
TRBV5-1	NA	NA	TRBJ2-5	TGCGCCAGCAGCGCGGCAGTCCAAGAGACCCAGTACTTC	CASSAAVQETQYF
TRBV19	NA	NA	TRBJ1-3	TGTGCCAGTAGCAAGGGACAAGGGACCCGAAACACCATATATTTT	CASSKGQGTRNTIYF
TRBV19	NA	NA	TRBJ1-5	TGTGCCAGTAGTCCCTGGGTAGCCTTCTCTAGCAATCAGCCCCAGCATTTT	CASSPWVAFSSNQPQHF
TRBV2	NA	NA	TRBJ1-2	TGTGCCAGCAGTGAGGCCAACGGGGGGGGTTATGGCTACACCTTC	CASSEANGGGYGYTF
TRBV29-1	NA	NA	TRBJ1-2	TGCAGCGTTTCTAAGGGGATTAACTATGGCTACACCTTC	CSVSKGINYGYTF
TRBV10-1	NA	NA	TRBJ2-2	TGCGCCAGCAGTGAGTCGCCAGTCCCCGGGGAGCTGTTTTTT	CASSESPVPGELFF
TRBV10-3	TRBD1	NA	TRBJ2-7	TGTGCCATCAGTGGGGACAGCTCCTACGAGCAGTACTTC	CAISGDSSYEQYF
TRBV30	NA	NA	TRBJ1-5	TGTGCCTGGAGTGTCCAGGACAATCAGCCCCAGCATTTT	CAWSVQDNQPQHF
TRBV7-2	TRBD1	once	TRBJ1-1	TGTGCCAGCAGCGAGCAGACAGGGATAGAAGCTTTCTTT	CASSEQTGIEAFF
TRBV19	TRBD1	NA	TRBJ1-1	TGTGCCAGTAGTACCGAGACAGGGTGGTTTGAAGCTTTCTTT	CASSTETGWFEAFF
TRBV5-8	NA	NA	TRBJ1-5	TGTGCCAGCAGCTTGGTGACCGGGACAACTAGCAATCAGCCCCAGCATTTT	CASSLVTGTTSNQPQHF
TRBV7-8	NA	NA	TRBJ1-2	TGTGCCAGCAGCTTGCGGATAGGGGGTGGGCAGAGCGGCTACACCTTC	CASSLRIGGGQSGYTF
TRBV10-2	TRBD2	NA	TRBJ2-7	TGCGCCAGCAGTAGGACTAGCGGGGGGGCTGGCGACGAGCAGTACTTC	CASSRTSGGAGDEQYF
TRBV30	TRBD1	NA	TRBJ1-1	TGTGCCTGGAGTGGGGGCAGACAGGGGAACACTGAAGCTTTCTTT	CAWSGGRQGNTEAFF
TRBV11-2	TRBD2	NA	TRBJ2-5	TGTGCCAGCAGCCTACGGTCTAGCGGGGGGGCGGGAGAGACCCAGTACTTC	CASSLRSSGGAGETQYF
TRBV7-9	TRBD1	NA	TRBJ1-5	TGTGCCAGCAGCATCTGGGGACAGGGGTCTTCTAGCAATCAGCCCCAGCATTTT	CASSIWGQGSSSNQPQHF
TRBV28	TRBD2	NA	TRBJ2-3	TGTGCCAGCAGTTTTCTAGCGGGCACAGATACGCAGTATTTT	CASSFLAGTDTQYF
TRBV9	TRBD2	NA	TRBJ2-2	TGTGCCAGCAGCGTAGATAGCGGGGGCCTCGCGAACACCGGGGAGCTGTTTTTT	CASSVDSGGLANTGELFF
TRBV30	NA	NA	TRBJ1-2	TGTGCCTGGATCCCCACGGGGGGGCCGGATGGCTACACCTTC	CAWIPTGGPDGYTF
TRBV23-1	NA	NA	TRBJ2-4	TGCGCCAGCAGTCACGAACAGTCGGAAAACATTCAGTACTTC	CASSHEQSENIQYF
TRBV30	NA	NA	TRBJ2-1	TGTGCCTATGAGGATTACAATGAGCAGTTCTTC	CAYEDYNEQFF
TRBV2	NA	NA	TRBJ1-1	TGTGCCAGCAAGTTCGGGGTCACTGAAGCTTTCTTT	CASKFGVTEAFF
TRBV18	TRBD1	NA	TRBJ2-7	TGTGCCAGCTCACCAAGGACAGGGGGCGACGAGCAGTACTTC	CASSPRTGGDEQYF
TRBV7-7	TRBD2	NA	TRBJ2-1	TGTGCCAGCAGCCCCTGGCGGGGGGGCAACAATGAGCAGTTCTTC	CASSPWRGGNNEQFF
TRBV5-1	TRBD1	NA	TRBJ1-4	TGCGCCAGCAGCTTGACAGGGGGAGGCGAAAAACTGTTTTTT	CASSLTGGGEKLFF
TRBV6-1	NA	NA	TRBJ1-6	TGTGCCAGCAGTGAACTATCAGGTTGGTCACCCCTCCACTTT	CASSELSGWSPLHF
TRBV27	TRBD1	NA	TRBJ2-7	TGTGCCAGCAGTTTATCGAGCATCCAGGGGGTTGAAGAGCAGTACTTC	CASSLSSIQGVEEQYF
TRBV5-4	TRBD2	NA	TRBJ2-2	TGTGCCAGCAGCTTCCAGCGGGGGATGGGCGGGGAGCTGTTTTTT	CASSFQRGMGGELFF
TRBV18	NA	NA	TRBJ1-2	TGTGCCAGCTCACCACAAATGCAGGGCGAGGGCTACACCTTC	CASSPQMQGEGYTF
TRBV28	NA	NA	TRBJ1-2	TGTGCCAGCAGTTTCGTAGGCGGGGTGTCTTTTTCTGGCTACACCTTC	CASSFVGGVSFSGYTF
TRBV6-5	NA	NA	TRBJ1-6	TGTGCCAGCAGTTACTCGTCAGGCGCTAATTCACCCCTCCACTTT	CASSYSSGANSPLHF
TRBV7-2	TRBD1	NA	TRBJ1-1	TGTGCCAGCAGCTTAAGGGACAGTAGTCGCACTGAAGCTTTCTTT	CASSLRDSSRTEAFF
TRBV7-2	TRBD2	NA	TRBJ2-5	TGTGCCAGCAGCCATCGACTAGCGGGGGGGCAAGAGACCCAGTACTTC	CASSHRLAGGQETQYF
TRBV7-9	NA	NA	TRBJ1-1	TGTGCCAGCAGCTCCGGGTTGACTGAAGCTTTCTTT	CASSSGLTEAFF